This T cell receptor beta chain was sequenced during a study of shared clonotypes between healthy human individuals. Broader study findings: Estimated clonotype richness was generally higher in naive than memory subsets.

There are 15 residues in the CDR3. V was clipped by 5 bases and J by 1 base; unmatched bases: 5. Germline-derived CDR1 and CDR2 are SGHAT and FQNNGV. Remarks on this clone: The antigen is unknown.

Data came from immunoSEQ multiplex PCR; TCRdb stores just in-frame clones and leaves some out. The sample includes around 2.1 million clones, 93% of them seen just once. The naive CD8 fraction comprised CD45RO-negative cells positively selected for CCR7 and excluded terminally differentiated effector memory CD45RA+ cells. The receptor was derived from a man aged 18-30 years in good health. Some clones in this sample may be carry-over from other donors' samples. The J gene is TRBJ2-1, the V gene TRBV11-2; 7 bases match TRBD1. Specimen: naive CD8+ T cells from PBMCs. The CDR3 DNA reads TGTGCCAGCAGCCCAAGACAGGGTTCCTACAATGAGCAGTTCTTC. It translates to CASSPRQGSYNEQFF.